These 16 T cell receptor beta chains were all obtained from the same sample, sequenced in a study of blood T cell repertoires in COVID-19. Sequencing was performed with immunoSEQ multiplex PCR; in TCRdb, only in-frame clones are kept and a portion is missing. In the table there are some 210,000 clones, roughly 79% of which are singletons. Specimen: PBMCs or T cells enriched from blood (not recorded which). These receptors all come from a woman aged 45-59 years with acute COVID-19.

The chain employs TRBV5-4 and TRBJ1-1, with D perhaps matching TRBD1 (5 bases). Per the germline V gene, CDR1 is SGHNT and CDR2 is YYREEE (reference sequence). V was pared by 4 bases and J by 0 bases, with 7 bases between. This CDR3 has 13 residues. Here the CDR3 reads CASSKDMNTEAFF. In DNA form, the CDR3 reads TGTGCCAGCAGCAAGGACATGAACACTGAAGCTTTCTTT.

V usage is TRBV19 and J usage is TRBJ1-5; D not resolved. The CDR3 has 13 residues. The germline V gene has CDR1 LNHDA and CDR2 SQIVND (reference sequence). Trimming left V 2 bases short and J 5 bases short, with 7 bases between. DNA of the CDR3: TGTGCCAGTAGTATACAGGAATATCAGCCCCAGCATTTT. It codes for CASSIQEYQPQHF. Using reference TRBV19 and TRBJ1-5 for the parts outside the CDR3, the full variable domain is DGGITQSPKYLFRKEGQNVTLSCEQNLNHDAMYWYRQDPGQGLRLIYYSQIVNDFQKGDIAEGYSVSREKKESFPLTVTSAQKNPTAFYLCASSIQEYQPQHFGDGTRLSIL.

The genes are TRBV7-2 and TRBJ2-7, with D uncertain. V dropped 0 bases and J dropped 4 bases, with 10 bases sitting between them. The CDR3 has 14 residues. Germline V gene sequence: CDR1 SGHTA, CDR2 FQGNSA. The CDR3 nucleotides read TGTGCCAGCAGCTTAGCCCTGTCGTCTTACGAGCAGTACTTC. It encodes CASSLALSSYEQYF.

This chain uses TRBV13 with TRBJ2-2, with TRBD2 matching over 9 bases. After removal of 3 bases from V and 2 bases from J, the junction contained 1 base not matched to a gene. Germline CDR1 is PRHDT and CDR2 is FYEKMQ (reference sequence). This CDR3 has 15 residues. Here the CDR3 reads CASSLRGGNTGELFF. In DNA form, the CDR3 reads TGTGCCAGCAGCTTGCGGGGGGGTAACACCGGGGAGCTGTTTTTT.

The chain joins TRBV6-6 to TRBJ2-7, with 7 bases fitting TRBD2. This CDR3 has 16 residues. V shed 8 bases, J shed 1 base, and the junction held 14 bases outside the gene matches. Germline V gene lookup returns CDR1 MNHNY and CDR2 SVGAGI (reference sequence). As DNA, the CDR3 is TGTGCCAGCCGAGAGGTCCTTGGCGGGAGATCCTACGAGCAGTACTTC. Amino acids: CASREVLGGRSYEQYF.

This chain joins TRBV6-2 or TRBV6-3 and TRBJ1-6, with 7 bases that match TRBD1. CDR1 and CDR2 (germline): MNHEY, SVGEGT. The CDR3 is 15 amino acids. The V and J ends lost 4 bases and 10 bases, in that order; junction bases with no gene match: 10. The CDR3 DNA reads as TGTGCCAGCAGTTTGACAGGGACGTCGGGATCACCCCTCCACTTT. This gives the protein CASSLTGTSGSPLHF.

This chain uses TRBV19 with TRBJ1-6; 9 nucleotides agree with TRBD1. CDR3 length: 17 residues. V was clipped by 3 bases and J by 5 bases; unmatched bases: 8. Per germline, CDR1 LNHDA and CDR2 SQIVND (reference sequence). The CDR3 nucleotides are TGTGCCAGTAGTATTCGGGGGACAGGGCTAAATAATTCACCCCTCCACTTT. It yields the protein CASSIRGTGLNNSPLHF.

V and J are TRBV5-4 and TRBJ2-5; D is ambiguous. V gave up 3 bases and J gave up 2 bases, with 2 bases separating them. The CDR3 runs to 11 residues. The germline gives CDR1 SGHNT, CDR2 YYREEE (reference sequence). CDR3 nucleotides: TGTGCCAGCAGCTCTCAAGAGACCCAGTACTTC. As protein: CASSSQETQYF.

The chain couples TRBV6-5 to TRBJ2-4; D gene uncertain. V was clipped by 4 bases and J by 0 bases, with 10 bases between them. The germline CDR1 and CDR2 sequences are MNHEY and SVGAGI. The CDR3 spans 15 residues. The CDR3 reads CASSSTEIAKNIQYF. The CDR3 region has the DNA TGTGCCAGCAGTTCCACAGAGATAGCCAAAAACATTCAGTACTTC.

This clone has a single count. The V call is TRBV7-3, the J call TRBJ2-3, with a tentative D call TRBD2 (5 bases). Germline lookup yields CDR1 SGHTA and CDR2 FQGTGA. The V and J ends lost 4 bases and 0 bases respectively, with 23 bases between them. CDR3 length: 19 amino acids. CDR3 in amino acids: CASSSLMTSAASSTDTQYF. CDR3 in DNA: TGTGCCAGCAGCTCCCTAATGACCTCAGCGGCCTCTAGCACAGATACGCAGTATTTT.

This chain joins TRBV28 and TRBJ1-2; D is perhaps TRBD1 (5 bases). This CDR3 spans 14 amino acids. With 5 bases removed from V and 7 bases from J, the gap between germline ends came to 17 bases. The germline CDR1 and CDR2 sequences are MDHEN and SYDVKM. The CDR3 nucleotides read TGTGCCAGCAGTCAGGTTGGTGGGGGGATTGGCTACACCTTC. It codes for CASSQVGGGIGYTF.

V gene TRBV5-4 combines with J gene TRBJ2-7; 9 bases agree with TRBD1. The CDR3 runs to 14 residues. Germline V gene lookup returns CDR1 SGHNT and CDR2 YYREEE (reference sequence). The V gene end was trimmed by 6 bases and the J gene end by 2 bases; junction bases not matched to a gene: 6. The CDR3 DNA reads as TGTGCCAGCACCACCGGGGACAGGGCCTACGAGCAGTACTTC. Translated, it gives CASTTGDRAYEQYF.

The V gene is TRBV30, the J gene TRBJ2-3, with 7 positions matching TRBD2. The length of the CDR3 is 15 residues. The germline gives CDR1 GTSNPN, CDR2 SVGIG (reference sequence). The J segment lost 2 bases and the V segment lost 5 bases, leaving 10 bases of the junction unmatched. CDR3 protein: CAWGSGTIYTDTQYF. In DNA form, the CDR3 reads TGTGCCTGGGGATCCGGGACTATTTACACAGATACGCAGTATTTT.

The J gene is TRBJ1-2, the V gene TRBV27; a possible D gene is TRBD1 (6 bases). Trimming removed 2 bases at V and 3 bases at J, with 16 bases between. This CDR3 is 16 amino acids long. Germline CDR1 reads MNHEY; CDR2 reads SMNVEV (reference sequence). CDR3 protein: CASSLRGAGGYYGYTF. The DNA of the CDR3 is TGTGCCAGCAGTTTACGGGGGGCCGGGGGCTACTATGGCTACACCTTC.

This sequence joins TRBV7-2 and TRBJ1-4; D may be TRBD1 (5 bases). The length of the CDR3 is 14 residues. Per germline, CDR1 SGHTA and CDR2 FQGNSA. V was shortened by 2 bases and J by 8 bases, with 12 bases between the two germline ends. As DNA, the CDR3 is TGTGCCAGCAGCTTAAGCTTAGGGGAAGAAAAACTGTTTTTT. It yields the protein CASSLSLGEEKLFF.

The chain recombines TRBV9 with TRBJ1-5; D may be TRBD1 (5 bases). This CDR3 has 15 residues. V was trimmed by 0 bases and J by 0 bases, leaving 7 bases between them. In germline, CDR1 is SGDLS, CDR2 YYNGEE. The chain's CDR3 is CASSVGQGSNQPQHF. The CDR3 nucleotides read TGTGCCAGCAGCGTAGGTCAGGGTAGCAATCAGCCCCAGCATTTT.